This TCR beta chain was documented in a study of post-analysis software for immune sequencing data. The wider study: Disease courses included relapsing-remitting, secondary progressive and progressive-relapsing multiple sclerosis.

Regarding the study as a whole: People with multiple sclerosis had a significantly lower normalized Chao1 diversity than controls did. Patients had higher frequencies than controls of four to six TRBV segments, including TRBV5-6, TRBV5-1 and TRBV20-1. Strong co-clustering by F measure was evident for samples that had been prepared in the same batch.

In its sample, this clonotype was seen a few times. The target antigen is unknown. Prepared libraries of TCR beta cDNA carried unique molecular identifiers. A single record per CDR3 protein comes from TCRdb applying MiXCR to the PCR reads. Seen here are about 570,000 distinct CDR3 sequences, around 34% observed once, and the top ten hold approximately 5.4%. The length of the CDR3 is 17 residues. The germline V gene encodes CDR1 SEHNR and CDR2 FQNEAQ (reference sequence). Trimming shortened V by 1 base and J by 0 bases, and 14 bases separated the two germline ends. The clonotype originates from a girl younger than 18 with multiple sclerosis. The chain recombines TRBV7-9 with TRBJ2-3; D is perhaps TRBD2 (5 bases). The sequencing sample was made of blood. The CDR3 bases are TGTGCCAGCAGCTTAGTGCGTCTAGCCCTTAGCACAGATACGCAGTATTTT. Its translation: CASSLVRLALSTDTQYF.